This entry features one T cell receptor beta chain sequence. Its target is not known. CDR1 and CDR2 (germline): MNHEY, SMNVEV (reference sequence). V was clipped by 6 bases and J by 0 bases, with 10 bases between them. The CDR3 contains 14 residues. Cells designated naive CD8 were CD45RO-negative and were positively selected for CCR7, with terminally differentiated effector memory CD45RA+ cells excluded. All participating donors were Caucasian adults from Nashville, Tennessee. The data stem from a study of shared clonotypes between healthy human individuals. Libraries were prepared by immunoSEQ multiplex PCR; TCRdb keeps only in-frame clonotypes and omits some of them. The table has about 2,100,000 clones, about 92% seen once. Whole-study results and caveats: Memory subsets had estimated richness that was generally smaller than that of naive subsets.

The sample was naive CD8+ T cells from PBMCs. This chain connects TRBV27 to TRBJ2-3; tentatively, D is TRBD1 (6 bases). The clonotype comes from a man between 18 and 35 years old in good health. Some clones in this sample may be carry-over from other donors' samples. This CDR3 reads CASRRGYSTDTQYF. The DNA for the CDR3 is TGTGCCAGCAGGAGGGGGTATAGCACAGATACGCAGTATTTT.